A selection of T cell receptor beta chains follows, all from one sample in a study of blood T cell repertoires in COVID-19. This table comes from immunoSEQ multiplex PCR, and its TCRdb copy is limited to in-frame clones, with some not included. The table records more than 150,000 clones, approximately 87% of them present only once. The source material was peripheral blood. These receptors all come from a woman aged 18-29 years who had recovered from COVID-19. Each CDR3 is given with its conserved first and last residue. D genes are given only for firm matches. Expanded clones get a size class; other rows say once, few or many, or leave the size out.

size	D	V	J	DNA	CDR3
-	TRBD1	TRBV9	TRBJ1-3	TGTGCCAGTAAAGCTACAGGGGGGCGAGGAAACACCATATATTTT	CASKATGGRGNTIYF
-	-	TRBV7-6	TRBJ2-3	TGTGCCAGCAGCTTAGCCGGGCGGGGCACAGATACGCAGTATTTT	CASSLAGRGTDTQYF
-	-	TRBV7-9	TRBJ1-4	TGTGCCAGCAGCTTCGGTTCGAGAGTTAATGAAAAACTGTTTTTT	CASSFGSRVNEKLFF
-	TRBD2	TRBV6-5	TRBJ2-1	TGTGCCAGCAGTTTAAGACTAGCGGGAGGGCAAAATGAGCAGTTCTTC	CASSLRLAGGQNEQFF
few	TRBD1	TRBV2	TRBJ1-6	TGTGCCAGCAGTGCCGACAGGGGGCGTTTGGATTCACCCCTCCACTTT	CASSADRGRLDSPLHF
-	TRBD2	TRBV7-9	TRBJ2-3	TGTGCCAGCAGCCCCCCAGGTGTGGGGGGGGTAGATACGCAGTATTTT	CASSPPGVGGVDTQYF
-	TRBD1	TRBV6-2/TRBV6-3	TRBJ2-7	TGTGCCAGCAGCCCACACTCGACAGGGCGCTACGAGCAGTACTTC	CASSPHSTGRYEQYF
-	-	TRBV6-1	TRBJ1-2	TGTGCCAGCAGTGAAACGGGGGGTAACTATGGCTACACCTTC	CASSETGGNYGYTF
-	-	TRBV6-2/TRBV6-3	TRBJ2-3	TGTGCCAGCAGCCGGACTAGCACAGATACGCAGTATTTT	CASSRTSTDTQYF
-	TRBD1	TRBV3-1/TRBV3-2	TRBJ1-3	TGTGCCAGCAGCCAATTCACCGGGACAGGGGGAAACACCATATATTTT	CASSQFTGTGGNTIYF
-	TRBD2	TRBV5-1	TRBJ2-3	TGCGCCAGCAGCTTGGCCGCCGGGGGGGCGGCTGATACGCAGTATTTT	CASSLAAGGAADTQYF
-	-	TRBV7-2	TRBJ2-3	TGTGCCAGCAGCTTCCAACCGGAGATTACGCAGTATTTT	CASSFQPEITQYF
-	TRBD2	TRBV7-2	TRBJ2-5	TGTGCCAGCAGCCTAAAGGTGTCTAGCGGACCCAAACCCCAGGGGACCCAGTACTTC	CASSLKVSSGPKPQGTQYF
-	TRBD1	TRBV29-1	TRBJ1-4	TGCAGCGTGACAGGGGGGGCTAATGAAAAACTGTTTTTT	CSVTGGANEKLFF
-	-	TRBV20-1	TRBJ2-7	TGCAGTGCTAGACGGGGGGCCGAGCAGTACTTC	CSARRGAEQYF
-	-	TRBV7-9	TRBJ1-4	TGTGCCAGCAGCTTAGCGCAGGGTCCAGCAACTAATGAAAAACTGTTTTTT	CASSLAQGPATNEKLFF
-	-	TRBV2	TRBJ1-4	TGTGCCAGCGGGTGGAACAGAAACAATGAAAAACTGTTTTTT	CASGWNRNNEKLFF
once	TRBD1	TRBV5-5	TRBJ1-3	TGTGCCAGCAGCCGGACAGGGACCAACCCGGCGAGCTCTGGAAACACCATATATTTT	CASSRTGTNPASSGNTIYF
once	TRBD1	TRBV10-2	TRBJ1-2	TGCGCCAGCAGTGAGTCGCCGCGACAGGGTTATTCTAACTATGGCTACACCTTC	CASSESPRQGYSNYGYTF
-	TRBD2	TRBV18	TRBJ2-3	TGTGCCAGCTCTCCACTAGCGGGGGAAGGAGATACGCAGTATTTT	CASSPLAGEGDTQYF
few	TRBD2	TRBV5-4	TRBJ2-3	TGTGCCAGCAGCTCCGGACTAGGGACAGATACGCAGTATTTT	CASSSGLGTDTQYF
few	TRBD1	TRBV10-3	TRBJ1-2	TGTGCCACCCGGACGGACAGGGGACAGGGGTTTCATAACTATGGCTACACCTTC	CATRTDRGQGFHNYGYTF
-	-	TRBV29-1	TRBJ1-1	TGCAGCGTTGAACGACGGAGGATGAACACTGAAGCTTTCTTT	CSVERRRMNTEAFF
-	TRBD1	TRBV9	TRBJ1-5	TGTGCCAGCAGCGTAGAGGACAGGGTTGATCAGCCCCAGCATTTT	CASSVEDRVDQPQHF
-	-	TRBV7-2	TRBJ1-4	TGTGCCAGCAGCTTAGTGGTTGAGAGTAATGAAAAACTGTTTTTT	CASSLVVESNEKLFF
-	-	TRBV12-3/TRBV12-4	TRBJ2-2	TGTGCCAGCAGTTTATCTCCCGGGGAGCTGTTTTTT	CASSLSPGELFF
-	-	TRBV19	TRBJ2-2	TGTGCCAGTACCACCTCAAGGACACTAAACACCGGGGAGCTGTTTTTT	CASTTSRTLNTGELFF
-	-	TRBV2	TRBJ1-1	TGTGCCAGCAGTGACAGGGAGGACACTGAAGCTTTCTTT	CASSDREDTEAFF
-	-	TRBV28	TRBJ1-1	TGTGCCAGCAGACGGCAGGGGTTGGCTGAAGCTTTCTTT	CASRRQGLAEAFF
once	-	TRBV7-6	TRBJ1-2	TGTGCCAGCAGCGCCGGGGGATTTGATGGCTACACCTTC	CASSAGGFDGYTF
-	-	TRBV27	TRBJ2-7	TGTGCCAGCAGCTCAGGACAGCTGGCCCTCTACGAGCAGTACTTC	CASSSGQLALYEQYF
-	-	TRBV18	TRBJ1-1	TGTGCCAGCTCACCACAGGGGTCGCTGGAAACTGAAGCTTTCTTT	CASSPQGSLETEAFF
-	TRBD1	TRBV18	TRBJ2-3	TGTGCCAGCTCAAAGGGACAGGCAGATACGCAGTATTTT	CASSKGQADTQYF
once	-	TRBV7-9	TRBJ1-1	TGTGCCAGCAGCTTAGGGAGGGCAAAACCTGAAGCTTTCTTT	CASSLGRAKPEAFF
-	TRBD1	TRBV19	TRBJ2-7	TGTGCCAGATACCGGGACAGGGAGGACTACGAGCAGTACTTC	CARYRDREDYEQYF
once	-	TRBV7-8	TRBJ1-3	TGTGCCAGCAGCTTATGGGCCGGCTCTGGAAACACCATATATTTT	CASSLWAGSGNTIYF
-	-	TRBV9	TRBJ2-5	TGTGCCAGCAGCGTAGGGTCAGGGATCGAGACCCAGTACTTC	CASSVGSGIETQYF